This TCR beta chain emerged from a study of graft-versus-host responses after intestinal transplantation. Across the study: All recipients were given anti-thymocyte globulin induction, and tacrolimus and steroids were then administered for three to four years.

As regards this clone: Its cognate antigen is unknown.

The trim removed 5 bases at V and 6 bases at J, leaving 8 bases unmatched. This CDR3 has 15 residues. Germline V CDR1 and CDR2: SNHLY, FYNNEI. The study, taken as a whole, reports: Peak GvH clone levels in circulation were associated with early post-transplant HvG declines.

Libraries were prepared by immunoSEQ multiplex PCR; TCRdb keeps only in-frame clonotypes and omits some of them. The table lists fewer than 95,000 clones, over 90% of them singletons. The chain employs TRBV2 and TRBJ2-1, with 9 positions matching TRBD2. The sequences come from unstimulated CD4+ T cells sorted from spleen or lymph node cells, collected before transplant. This sequence originates from a human donor who was the organ donor for an intestinal transplant. The CDR3 protein is CASSRQRGDFNEQFF. DNA for the CDR3: TGTGCCAGCAGTCGGCAGCGGGGGGATTTCAATGAGCAGTTCTTC.